Following are 22 T cell receptor beta chains from one sample sequenced in a study of monozygotic twins with inflammatory bowel disease. TCRdb reprocessed the 5' RACE reads and keeps a single row for each CDR3 protein, giving no DNA. The sample holds approximately 400,000 distinct CDR3 sequences. The sample was blood. Every receptor here comes from a human donor with ulcerative colitis or Crohn's disease, or a healthy co-twin of an affected twin (not recorded which).

The chain is built from TRBV9 and TRBJ1-4; the D gene TCRdb calls, TRBD1, cannot be checked with no DNA. Germline V gene lookup returns CDR1 SGDLS and CDR2 YYNGEE. The CDR3 totals 16 residues. The CDR3: CASSVGLGQGDEKLFF.

The chain uses TRBV20-1 and TRBJ1-5; TCRdb selects TRBD1, and the lack of DNA leaves this call unchecked. Germline V gene sequence: CDR1 DFQATT, CDR2 SNEGSKA (reference sequence). This CDR3 is 13 amino acids long. The CDR3 reads CSASTGQNQPQHF.

The chain recombines TRBV7-2 with TRBJ2-6. CDR3 length equals 16 residues. Germline V gene data show CDR1 as SGHTA and CDR2 as FQGNSA. The CDR3 here is CASSLDRGAGANVLTF.

This chain uses TRBV12-3 or TRBV12-4 with TRBJ2-1; the D call from TCRdb, TRBD2, cannot be confirmed without DNA. CDR3 length: 13 residues. The CDR3 sequence: CASSRTSESNEFF.

The chain recombines TRBV18 with TRBJ2-1; there is no DNA to check the TCRdb D call of TRBD2. The CDR3 extends over 15 amino acids. In germline, CDR1 is KGHSH, CDR2 LQKENI. CDR3 sequence reads: CASSPGTSGIYEQFF.

The V gene is TRBV12-3 or TRBV12-4, the J gene TRBJ2-3; without DNA, the TCRdb call of TRBD1 cannot be checked. CDR3 length: 15 amino acids. The chain's CDR3 is CASSIRGGRTDTQYF.

The chain is built from TRBV5-1 and TRBJ1-4; TCRdb lists TRBD1, though no DNA is available to test this call. The CDR3 spans 15 residues. CDR1 is SGHRS, CDR2 YFSETQ, per germline. CDR3 amino acids: CASSFWTGRNEKLFF. The full variable domain, completed using reference TRBV5-1 and TRBJ1-4, is KAGVTQTPRYLIKTRGQQVTLSCSPISGHRSVSWYQQTPGQGLQFLFEYFSETQRNKGNFPGRFSGRQFSNSRSEMNVSTLELGDSALYLCASSFWTGRNEKLFFGSGTQLSVL.

The gene calls are TRBV7-9 and TRBJ2-2; the D call of TRBD1 rests on TCRdb alone, since no DNA is present to check it. CDR3 length: 15 residues. CDR1 is SEHNR, CDR2 FQNEAQ, per germline (reference sequence). CDR3 sequence reads: CASSHPAPDTEELFF.

The genes are TRBV29-1 and TRBJ2-4; TCRdb calls TRBD2, which cannot be checked without DNA. This CDR3 has 15 residues. Germline values: CDR1 SQVTM, CDR2 ANQGSEA. The chain's CDR3 is CSVEASGSAKNIQYF.

V and J are TRBV6-1 and TRBJ1-5. Germline CDR1 reads MNHNS; CDR2 reads SASEGT. The CDR3 is made up of 14 amino acids. CDR3: CASSGSGGYQPQHF.

CDR3 sequence reads: CASSLGRPASTDTQYF. The V gene is TRBV5-1, the J gene TRBJ2-3. The CDR3 sequence is 16 residues long. The germline V gene encodes CDR1 SGHRS and CDR2 YFSETQ.

The chain joins TRBV27 to TRBJ1-1. CDR3 length: 14 residues. Germline assignment: CDR1 MNHEY and CDR2 SMNVEV (reference sequence). Here the CDR3 reads CASSLLSQNTEAFF.

The V call is TRBV2, the J call TRBJ1-2. CDR3 length: 17 residues. Germline lookup yields CDR1 SNHLY and CDR2 FYNNEI. The chain's CDR3 is CASSDHKGLSSNYGYTF.

The chain couples TRBV5-1 to TRBJ2-3. CDR1 and CDR2 from the germline V gene are SGHRS and YFSETQ. The CDR3 covers 14 residues. The CDR3 reads CASSLDERTDTQYF.

V usage is TRBV7-9 and J usage is TRBJ1-3. This CDR3 comprises 14 residues. Per the germline V gene, CDR1 is SEHNR and CDR2 is FQNEAQ (reference sequence). This CDR3 reads CASSSRGSGNTIYF. Looking up the rest from reference TRBV7-9 and TRBJ1-3 gives the full variable domain: DTGVSQNPRHKITKRGQNVTFRCDPISEHNRLYWYRQTLGQGPEFLTYFQNEAQLEKSRLLSDRFSAERPKGSFSTLEIQRTEQGDSAMYLCASSSRGSGNTIYFGEGSWLTVV.

The chain is built from TRBV21-1 and TRBJ1-1; the D call of TRBD1 rests on TCRdb alone, since no DNA is present to check it. TRBV21-1 is an annotated pseudogene. The CDR3 consists of 18 residues. CDR3 amino acids: CASSNSVNSGARGTEAFF.

The rearrangement uses TRBV7-9 and TRBJ1-2; TCRdb reports TRBD1, a call that lacks DNA to check it against. Germline CDR1 reads SEHNR; CDR2 reads FQNEAQ (reference sequence). The CDR3 consists of 16 residues. CDR3 in amino acids: CASSSGRGSSNYGYTF.

CDR3 protein: CASSLGLSSGNTIYF. The chain joins TRBV7-2 to TRBJ1-3. The germline CDR1 and CDR2 sequences are SGHTA and FQGNSA. The CDR3 loop spans 15 amino acids.

The rearrangement joins TRBV6-4 to TRBJ2-1; TCRdb gives TRBD2 as the D gene, but with no DNA this cannot be confirmed. Germline loops: CDR1 MRHNA, CDR2 SNTAGT. The CDR3 totals 15 residues. The CDR3 sequence is CASSFGAGGPNEQFF.

J is TRBJ2-1 and V is TRBV9; the TCRdb call, TRBD1, lacks DNA for checking. Germline loops: CDR1 SGDLS, CDR2 YYNGEE. CDR3 length equals 13 residues. This CDR3 is CASSSSTGDEQFF. Full variable domain (rest looked up from reference TRBV9 and TRBJ2-1): DSGVTQTPKHLITATGQRVTLRCSPRSGDLSVYWYQQSLDQGLQFLIQYYNGEERAKGNILERFSAQQFPDLHSELNLSSLELGDSALYFCASSSSTGDEQFFGPGTRLTVL.

J is TRBJ1-2 and V is TRBV20-1. Germline CDR1 is DFQATT and CDR2 is SNEGSKA (reference sequence). This CDR3 has 13 amino acids. CDR3 residues: CSARDGTNYGYTF.

The chain uses TRBV19 and TRBJ2-6. Per germline, CDR1 LNHDA and CDR2 SQIVND (reference sequence). The CDR3 runs 15 residues. The CDR3: CASSIIGSGANVLTF.